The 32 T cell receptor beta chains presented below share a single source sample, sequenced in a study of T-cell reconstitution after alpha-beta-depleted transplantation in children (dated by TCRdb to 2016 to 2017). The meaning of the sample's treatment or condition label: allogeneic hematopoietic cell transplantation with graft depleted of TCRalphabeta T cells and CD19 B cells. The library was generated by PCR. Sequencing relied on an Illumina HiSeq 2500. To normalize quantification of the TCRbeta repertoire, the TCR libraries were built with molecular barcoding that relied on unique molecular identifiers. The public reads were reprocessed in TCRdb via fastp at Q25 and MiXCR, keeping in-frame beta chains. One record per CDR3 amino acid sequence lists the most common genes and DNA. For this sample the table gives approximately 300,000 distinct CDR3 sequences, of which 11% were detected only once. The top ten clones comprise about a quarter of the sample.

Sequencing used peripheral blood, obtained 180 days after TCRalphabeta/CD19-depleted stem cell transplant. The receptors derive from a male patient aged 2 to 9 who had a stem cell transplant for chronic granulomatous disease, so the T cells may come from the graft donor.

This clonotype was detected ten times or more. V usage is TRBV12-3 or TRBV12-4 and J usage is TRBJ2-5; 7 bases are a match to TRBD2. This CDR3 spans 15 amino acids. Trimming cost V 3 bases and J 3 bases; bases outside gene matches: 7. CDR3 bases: TGTGCCAGCAGTTTTACCTTAAGCGGGAAAGAGACCCAGTACTTC. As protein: CASSFTLSGKETQYF.

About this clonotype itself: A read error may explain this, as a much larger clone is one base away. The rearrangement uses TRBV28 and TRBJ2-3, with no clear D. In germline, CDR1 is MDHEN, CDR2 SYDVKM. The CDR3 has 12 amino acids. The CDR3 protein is CATRSGLDTRYF. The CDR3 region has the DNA TGTGCCACCCGATCCGGTTTAGATACGCGGTATTTT. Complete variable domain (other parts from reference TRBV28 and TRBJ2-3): DVKVTQSSRYLVKRTGEKVFLECVQDMDHENMFWYRQDPGLGLRLIYFSYDVKMKEKGDIPEGYSVSREKKERFSLILESASTNQTSMYLCATRSGLDTRYFGPGTRLTVL.

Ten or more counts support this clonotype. CDR3 sequence (DNA): TGCAGTGTAAGGGCCTATAACACTGAAGCTTTCTTT. It specifies CSVRAYNTEAFF. V is TRBV20-1 and J is TRBJ1-1; D ambiguous. Trimming left V 7 bases short and J 2 bases short, with 11 bases between. CDR1 and CDR2 (germline): DFQATT, SNEGSKA (reference sequence). This CDR3 is built from 12 residues.

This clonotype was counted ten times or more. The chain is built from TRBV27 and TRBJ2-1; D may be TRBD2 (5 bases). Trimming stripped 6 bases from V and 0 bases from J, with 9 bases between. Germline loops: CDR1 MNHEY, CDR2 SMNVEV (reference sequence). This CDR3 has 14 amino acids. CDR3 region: CASRDYFSYNEQFF. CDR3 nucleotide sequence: TGTGCCAGCAGAGACTACTTCTCCTACAATGAGCAGTTCTTC.

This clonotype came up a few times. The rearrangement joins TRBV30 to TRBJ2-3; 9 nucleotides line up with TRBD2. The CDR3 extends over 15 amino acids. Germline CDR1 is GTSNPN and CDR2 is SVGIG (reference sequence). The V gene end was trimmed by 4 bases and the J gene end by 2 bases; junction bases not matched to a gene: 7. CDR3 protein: CAWTTSGSPTDTQYF. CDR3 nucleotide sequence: TGTGCCTGGACAACTAGCGGGTCCCCCACAGATACGCAGTATTTT.

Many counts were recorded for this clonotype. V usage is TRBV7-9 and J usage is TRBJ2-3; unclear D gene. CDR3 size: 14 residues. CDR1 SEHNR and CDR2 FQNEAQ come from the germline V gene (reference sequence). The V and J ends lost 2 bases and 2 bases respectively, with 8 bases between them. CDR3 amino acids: CASSLRFLTDTQYF. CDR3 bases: TGTGCCAGCAGCTTACGGTTTCTCACAGATACGCAGTATTTT.

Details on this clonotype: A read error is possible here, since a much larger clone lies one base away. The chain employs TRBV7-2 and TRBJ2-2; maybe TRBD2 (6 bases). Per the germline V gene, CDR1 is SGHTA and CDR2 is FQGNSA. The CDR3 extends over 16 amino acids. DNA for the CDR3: TGTGCCAGCAGCCTACTACTTATTCGCGGGACCGGGGTGCTGTTTTTT. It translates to CASSLLLIRGTGVLFF.

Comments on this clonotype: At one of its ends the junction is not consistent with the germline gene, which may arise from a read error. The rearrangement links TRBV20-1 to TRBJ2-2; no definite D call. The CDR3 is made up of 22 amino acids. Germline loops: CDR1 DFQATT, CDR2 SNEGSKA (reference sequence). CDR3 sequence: CCARVYRLGYPEFNANTGELFF. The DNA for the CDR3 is TGCTGTGCTAGAGTGTATCGTTTGGGGTACCCAGAATTTAACGCGAACACCGGGGAGCTGTTTTTT.

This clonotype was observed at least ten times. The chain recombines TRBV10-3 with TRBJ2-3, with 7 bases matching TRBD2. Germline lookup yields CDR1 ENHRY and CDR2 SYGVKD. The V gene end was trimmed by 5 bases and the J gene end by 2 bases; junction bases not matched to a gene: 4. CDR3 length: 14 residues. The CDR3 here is CAISPGLNTDTQYF. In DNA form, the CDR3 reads TGTGCCATCAGTCCGGGACTAAACACAGATACGCAGTATTTT.

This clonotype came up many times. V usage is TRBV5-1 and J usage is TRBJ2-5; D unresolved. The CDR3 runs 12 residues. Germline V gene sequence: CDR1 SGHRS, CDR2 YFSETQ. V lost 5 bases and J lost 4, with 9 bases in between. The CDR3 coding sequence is TGCGCCAGCAGTCAAATGGGAGAGACCCAGTACTTC. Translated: CASSQMGETQYF. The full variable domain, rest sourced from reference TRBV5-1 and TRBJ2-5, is KAGVTQTPRYLIKTRGQQVTLSCSPISGHRSVSWYQQTPGQGLQFLFEYFSETQRNKGNFPGRFSGRQFSNSRSEMNVSTLELGDSALYLCASSQMGETQYFGPGTRLLVL.

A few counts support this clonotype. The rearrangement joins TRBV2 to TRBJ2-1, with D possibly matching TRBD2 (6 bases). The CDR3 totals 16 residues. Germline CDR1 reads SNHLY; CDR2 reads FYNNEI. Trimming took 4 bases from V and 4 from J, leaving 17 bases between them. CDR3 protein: CASSVDGGPRYNEQFF. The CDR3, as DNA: TGTGCCAGCAGTGTCGACGGAGGGCCCCGATACAATGAGCAGTTCTTC. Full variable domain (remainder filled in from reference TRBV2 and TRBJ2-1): EPEVTQTPSHQVTQMGQEVILRCVPISNHLYFYWYRQILGQKVEFLVSFYNNEISEKSEIFDDQFSVERPDGSNFTLKIRSTKLEDSAMYFCASSVDGGPRYNEQFFGPGTRLTVL.

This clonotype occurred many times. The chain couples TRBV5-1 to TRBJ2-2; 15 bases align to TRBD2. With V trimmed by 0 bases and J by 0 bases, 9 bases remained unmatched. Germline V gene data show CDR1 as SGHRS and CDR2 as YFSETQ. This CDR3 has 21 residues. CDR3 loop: CASSLARGGLAGGPNTGELFF. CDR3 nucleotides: TGCGCCAGCAGCTTGGCCAGGGGCGGACTAGCGGGAGGGCCGAACACCGGGGAGCTGTTTTTT.

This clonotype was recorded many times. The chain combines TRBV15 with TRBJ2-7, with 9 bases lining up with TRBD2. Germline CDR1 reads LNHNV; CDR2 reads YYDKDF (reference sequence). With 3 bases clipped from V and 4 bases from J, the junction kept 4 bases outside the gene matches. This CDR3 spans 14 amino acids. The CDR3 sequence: CATSSGLAWYEQYF. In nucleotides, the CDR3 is TGTGCCACCAGCAGCGGACTAGCGTGGTACGAGCAGTACTTC.

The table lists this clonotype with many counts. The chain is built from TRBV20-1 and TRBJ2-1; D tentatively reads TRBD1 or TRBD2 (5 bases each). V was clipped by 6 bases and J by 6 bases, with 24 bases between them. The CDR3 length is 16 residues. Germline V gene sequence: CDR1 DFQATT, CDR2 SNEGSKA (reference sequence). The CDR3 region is CSAESLVRDGINEQFF. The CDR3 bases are TGCAGTGCCGAATCTCTTGTAAGGGACGGGATCAATGAGCAGTTCTTC.

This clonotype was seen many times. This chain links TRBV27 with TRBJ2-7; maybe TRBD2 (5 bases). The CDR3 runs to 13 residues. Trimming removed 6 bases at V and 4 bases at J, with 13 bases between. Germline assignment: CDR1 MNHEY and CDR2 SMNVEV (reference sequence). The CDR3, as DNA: TGTGCCAGCAGCTCGGGGAAGGAGTACGAGCAGTACTTC. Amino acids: CASSSGKEYEQYF.

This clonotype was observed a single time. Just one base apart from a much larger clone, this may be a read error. As DNA, the CDR3 is TGTGCTAGTGATCATGGGGGGGACAATGAGCAGTTCTTC. As protein: CASDHGGDNEQFF. The chain has TRBV12-5 and TRBJ2-1, with 7 bases that match TRBD2. The CDR3 runs 13 residues. J was trimmed by 5 bases and V by 7 bases; bases with no gene match: 5. Germline-derived CDR1 and CDR2 are LGHNT and FRNRAP. The whole variable domain, filled in from reference TRBV12-5 and TRBJ2-1, reads DARVTQTPRHKVTEMGQEVTMRCQPILGHNTVFWYRQTMMQGLELLAYFRNRAPLDDSGMPKDRFSAEMPDATLATLKIQPSEPRDSAVYFCASDHGGDNEQFFGPGTRLTVL.

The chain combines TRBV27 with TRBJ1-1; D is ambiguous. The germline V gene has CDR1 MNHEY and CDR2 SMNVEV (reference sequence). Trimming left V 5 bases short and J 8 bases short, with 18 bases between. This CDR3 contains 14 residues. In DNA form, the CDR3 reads TGTGCCAGCAGTACCCTGACTATCGGGATCGAAGCTTTCTTT. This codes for CASSTLTIGIEAFF.

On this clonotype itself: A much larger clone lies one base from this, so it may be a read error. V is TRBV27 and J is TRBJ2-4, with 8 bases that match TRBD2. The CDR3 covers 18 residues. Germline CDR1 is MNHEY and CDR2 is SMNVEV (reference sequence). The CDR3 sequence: CASSPNPGGALAKNIQSF. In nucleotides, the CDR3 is TGTGCCAGCAGTCCGAATCCCGGGGGGGCGCTGGCCAAAAACATTCAGTCCTTC.

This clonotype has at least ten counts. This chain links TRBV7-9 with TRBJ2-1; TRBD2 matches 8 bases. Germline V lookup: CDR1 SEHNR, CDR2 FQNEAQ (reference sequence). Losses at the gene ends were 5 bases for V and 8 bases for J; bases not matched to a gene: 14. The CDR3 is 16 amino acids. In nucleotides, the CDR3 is TGTGCCAGCAGCGACCTTGTGCCCAGCGGGAGCCATGAGCAGTTCTTC. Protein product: CASSDLVPSGSHEQFF.

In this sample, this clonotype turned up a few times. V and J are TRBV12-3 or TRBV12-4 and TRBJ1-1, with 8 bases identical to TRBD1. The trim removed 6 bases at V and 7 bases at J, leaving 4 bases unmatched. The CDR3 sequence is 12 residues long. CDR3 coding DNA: TGTGCCAGCAGCATCGGACAGGGTGAAGCTTTCTTT. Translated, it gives CASSIGQGEAFF.

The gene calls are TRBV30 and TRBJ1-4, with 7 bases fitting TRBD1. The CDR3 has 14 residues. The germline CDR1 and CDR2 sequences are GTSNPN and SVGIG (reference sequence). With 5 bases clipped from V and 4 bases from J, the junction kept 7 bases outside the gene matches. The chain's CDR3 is CAWRRGGDNEKLFF. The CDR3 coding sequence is TGTGCCTGGCGCAGAGGGGGCGATAATGAAAAACTGTTTTTT.

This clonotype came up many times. The CDR3 region has the DNA TGCAGCATTTCCGGGGTGGCCCAGTACTTC. Translated, it gives CSISGVAQYF. The rearrangement links TRBV29-1 to TRBJ2-5, with a possible D match to TRBD2 (5 bases). Trimming removed 8 bases at V and 9 bases at J, with 13 bases between. There are 10 residues in the CDR3. Per germline, CDR1 SQVTM and CDR2 ANQGSEA. Using reference TRBV29-1 and TRBJ2-5 for the parts outside the CDR3, the full variable domain is SAVISQKPSRDICQRGTSLTIQCQVDSQVTMMFWYRQQPGQSLTLIATANQGSEATYESGFVIDKFPISRPNLTFSTLTVSNMSPEDSSIYLCSISGVAQYFGPGTRLLVL.

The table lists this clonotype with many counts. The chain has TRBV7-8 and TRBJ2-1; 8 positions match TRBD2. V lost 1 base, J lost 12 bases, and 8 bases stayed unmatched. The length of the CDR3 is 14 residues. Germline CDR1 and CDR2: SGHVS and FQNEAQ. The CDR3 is CASSLEASGRPQFF. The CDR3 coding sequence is TGTGCCAGCAGCTTAGAGGCTAGCGGGCGGCCGCAGTTCTTC.

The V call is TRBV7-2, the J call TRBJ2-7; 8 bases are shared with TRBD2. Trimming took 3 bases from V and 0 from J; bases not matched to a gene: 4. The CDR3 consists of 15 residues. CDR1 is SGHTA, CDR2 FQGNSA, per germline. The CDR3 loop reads CASSFGGGPSYEQYF. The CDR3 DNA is TGTGCCAGCAGCTTCGGCGGGGGGCCCTCCTACGAGCAGTACTTC.

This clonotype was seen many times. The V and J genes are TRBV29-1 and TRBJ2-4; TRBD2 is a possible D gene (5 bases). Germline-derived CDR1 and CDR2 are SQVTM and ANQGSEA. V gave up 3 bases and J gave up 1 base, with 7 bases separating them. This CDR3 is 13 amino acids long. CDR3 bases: TGCAGCGTTGACCCGGGGGCCAAAAACATTCAGTACTTC. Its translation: CSVDPGAKNIQYF.

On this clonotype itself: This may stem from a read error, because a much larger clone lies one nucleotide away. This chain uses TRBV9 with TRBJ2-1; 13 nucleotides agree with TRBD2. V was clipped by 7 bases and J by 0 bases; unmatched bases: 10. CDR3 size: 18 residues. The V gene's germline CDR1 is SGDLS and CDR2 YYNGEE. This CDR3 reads CASGQGTSGVSSYNEQFF. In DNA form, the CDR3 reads TGTGCCAGCGGCCAGGGGACTAGCGGGGTGAGCTCCTACAATGAGCAGTTCTTC.

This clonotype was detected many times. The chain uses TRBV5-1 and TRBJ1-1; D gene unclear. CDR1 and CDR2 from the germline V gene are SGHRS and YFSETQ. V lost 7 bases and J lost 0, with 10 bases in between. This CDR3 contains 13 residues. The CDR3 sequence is CASHQSVNTEAFF. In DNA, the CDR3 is TGCGCCAGCCACCAGTCAGTGAACACTGAAGCTTTCTTT.

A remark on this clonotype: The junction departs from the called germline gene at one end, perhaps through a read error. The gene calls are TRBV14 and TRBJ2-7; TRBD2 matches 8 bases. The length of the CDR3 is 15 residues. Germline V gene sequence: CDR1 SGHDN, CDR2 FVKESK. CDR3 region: CANSSPGGPYHEQYF. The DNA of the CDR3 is TGTGCCAACAGCTCCCCGGGGGGGCCCTACCACGAGCAGTACTTC. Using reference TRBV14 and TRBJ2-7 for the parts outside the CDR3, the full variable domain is EAGVTQFPSHSVIEKGQTVTLRCDPISGHDNLYWYRRVMGKEIKFLLHFVKESKQDESGMPNNRFLAERTGGTYSTLKVQPAELEDSGVYFCANSSPGGPYHEQYFGPGTRLTVT.

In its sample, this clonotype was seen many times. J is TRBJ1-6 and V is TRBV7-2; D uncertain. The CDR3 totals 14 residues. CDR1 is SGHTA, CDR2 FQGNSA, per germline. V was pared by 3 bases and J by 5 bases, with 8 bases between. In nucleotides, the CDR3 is TGTGCCAGCAGCTTGGGAGTCCATAATTCACCCCTCCACTTT. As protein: CASSLGVHNSPLHF.

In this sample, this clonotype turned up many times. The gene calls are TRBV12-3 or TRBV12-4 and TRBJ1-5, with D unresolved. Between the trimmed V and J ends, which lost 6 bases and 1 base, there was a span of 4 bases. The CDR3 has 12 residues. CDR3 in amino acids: CASRKSNQPQHF. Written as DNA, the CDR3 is TGTGCCAGCAGGAAAAGCAATCAGCCCCAGCATTTT.

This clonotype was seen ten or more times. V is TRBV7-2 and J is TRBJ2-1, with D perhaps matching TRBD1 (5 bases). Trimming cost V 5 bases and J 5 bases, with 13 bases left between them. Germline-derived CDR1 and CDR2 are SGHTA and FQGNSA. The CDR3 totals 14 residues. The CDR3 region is CASSPTRQHNEQFF. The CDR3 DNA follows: TGTGCCAGCAGCCCAACCCGACAGCACAATGAGCAGTTCTTC. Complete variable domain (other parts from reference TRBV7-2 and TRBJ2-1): GAGVSQSPSNKVTEKGKDVELRCDPISGHTALYWYRQSLGQGLEFLIYFQGNSAPDKSGLPSDRFSAERTGGSVSTLTIQRTQQEDSAVYLCASSPTRQHNEQFFGPGTRLTVL.

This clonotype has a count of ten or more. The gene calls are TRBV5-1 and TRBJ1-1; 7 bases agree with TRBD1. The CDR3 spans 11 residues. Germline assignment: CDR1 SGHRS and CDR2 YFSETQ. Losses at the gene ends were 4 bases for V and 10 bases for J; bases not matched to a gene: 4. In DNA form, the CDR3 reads TGCGCCAGCAGCGAGACAGGGAGAGCTTTCTTT. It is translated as CASSETGRAFF. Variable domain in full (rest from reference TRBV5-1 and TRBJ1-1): KAGVTQTPRYLIKTRGQQVTLSCSPISGHRSVSWYQQTPGQGLQFLFEYFSETQRNKGNFPGRFSGRQFSNSRSEMNVSTLELGDSALYLCASSETGRAFFGQGTRLTVV.